The 24 T cell receptor beta chains listed next were all sequenced from one sample in a study of cytomegalovirus exposure and HLA in healthy donors. It was with 60 Vbeta and 13 Jbeta primers that the PCR ran. TCRdb keeps only in-frame clones here, not all; method: immunoSEQ multiplex PCR. Of 95,000 to 150,000 clones in the sample, around four fifths were seen once. Sequencing was carried out using PBMCs. These receptors originate from a woman aged 35 to 49 in good health and CMV-seropositive.

The CDR3, as DNA: TGTGCCAGCAGCCCGTCGGGGGTGGGCAATCAGCCCCAGCATTTT. Its protein is CASSPSGVGNQPQHF. V and J are TRBV7-8 and TRBJ1-5; maybe TRBD1 (5 bases). The CDR3 extends over 15 amino acids. Trimming left V 5 bases short and J 2 bases short, with 13 bases between. The germline gives CDR1 SGHVS, CDR2 FQNEAQ.

This sequence joins TRBV4-2 and TRBJ2-2, with 12 nucleotides matching TRBD2. V shed 3 bases, J shed 1 base, and the junction held 3 bases outside the gene matches. The CDR3 is 17 amino acids. From germline, CDR1 is LGHNA and CDR2 YNFKEQ. The CDR3 sequence: CASSQETSGRNTGELFF. In nucleotides, the CDR3 is TGTGCCAGCAGCCAGGAGACTAGCGGGAGGAACACCGGGGAGCTGTTTTTT.

This clone was observed a single time. CDR3 sequence (DNA): TGTGCCACCAGCAGAGCTAGGGACTACCTTTACAATGAGCAGTTCTTC. Protein sequence: CATSRARDYLYNEQFF. J is TRBJ2-1 and V is TRBV15, with 7 bases matching TRBD2. From germline, CDR1 is LNHNV and CDR2 YYDKDF (reference sequence). The CDR3 contains 16 residues. The V segment lost 1 base and the J segment 4 bases; nucleotides outside the gene matches: 7.

The V gene is TRBV30, the J gene TRBJ1-4; possible D gene TRBD1, 5 bases. Trimming stripped 2 bases from V and 7 bases from J, with 11 bases between. CDR1 and CDR2 from the germline V gene are GTSNPN and SVGIG (reference sequence). The CDR3 has 13 amino acids. The CDR3 loop is CAWSLGPGEKLFF. As DNA, the CDR3 is TGTGCCTGGAGTTTGGGGCCGGGTGAAAAACTGTTTTTT.

The chain links TRBV5-4 to TRBJ1-2; 10 nucleotides match TRBD1. Germline V gene lookup returns CDR1 SGHNT and CDR2 YYREEE (reference sequence). The CDR3 has 15 residues. The V gene end was trimmed by 3 bases and the J gene end by 3 bases; junction bases not matched to a gene: 5. CDR3 residues: CASSSGQGVYYGYTF. CDR3 bases: TGTGCCAGCAGCTCCGGACAGGGGGTGTACTATGGCTACACCTTC.

Of note for this clone: Other nucleotide sequences from this sample produce the same CDR3. This chain connects TRBV5-1 to TRBJ2-6, with 7 bases fitting TRBD1. The CDR3 sequence is 16 residues long. J was trimmed by 2 bases and V by 5 bases; bases with no gene match: 7. Germline V gene data show CDR1 as SGHRS and CDR2 as YFSETQ. CDR3 nucleotides: TGCGCCAGCAGATTACAGGGGACGCCTGGGGCCAACGTCCTGACTTTC. As protein: CASRLQGTPGANVLTF.

This sequence joins TRBV18 and TRBJ2-1; 10 bases line up with TRBD1. The J segment lost 9 bases and the V segment lost 0 bases, leaving 14 bases of the junction unmatched. Germline V gives CDR1 KGHSH, CDR2 LQKENI. CDR3 size: 18 residues. The CDR3 protein is CASSPPFLAGTGDSEQFF. The CDR3 nucleotides read TGTGCCAGCTCACCACCGTTTCTCGCCGGGACAGGGGATAGTGAGCAGTTCTTC.

The chain couples TRBV6-5 to TRBJ1-5, with D uncertain. The CDR3 spans 13 residues. V lost 0 bases to trimming and J lost 4 bases, with 4 bases between them. Germline V lookup: CDR1 MNHEY, CDR2 SVGAGI. The CDR3 nucleotides are TGTGCCAGCAGTTACTCTCCGAATCAGCCCCAGCATTTT. It is translated as CASSYSPNQPQHF.

V is TRBV4-1 and J is TRBJ2-5; D call uncertain. This CDR3 comprises 11 residues. V lost 4 bases and J 4 bases, leaving 4 bases between the germline ends. CDR1 is MGHRA, CDR2 YSYEKL, per germline. The CDR3 DNA reads as TGCGCCAGCAGCCCGAGAGAGACCCAGTACTTC. Its protein product is CASSPRETQYF.

This chain joins TRBV7-9 and TRBJ1-2; D is unclear. Germline V CDR1 and CDR2: SEHNR, FQNEAQ (reference sequence). Trimming stripped 5 bases from V and 8 bases from J, with 12 bases between. This CDR3 has 12 amino acids. CDR3 sequence: CASSPRGVGYTF. The CDR3 DNA follows: TGTGCCAGCAGCCCCCGGGGAGTCGGCTACACCTTC. The full variable domain, its missing parts supplied by reference TRBV7-9 and TRBJ1-2, is DTGVSQNPRHKITKRGQNVTFRCDPISEHNRLYWYRQTLGQGPEFLTYFQNEAQLEKSRLLSDRFSAERPKGSFSTLEIQRTEQGDSAMYLCASSPRGVGYTFGSGTRLTVV.

This rearrangement joins TRBV6-5 to TRBJ1-1; tentative D call: TRBD1 (6 bases). The CDR3 covers 13 residues. The germline gives CDR1 MNHEY, CDR2 SVGAGI. V gave up 6 bases and J gave up 0 bases, with 8 bases separating them. As DNA, the CDR3 is TGTGCCAGCAGCTGGACAGTGAACACTGAAGCTTTCTTT. Translating it yields CASSWTVNTEAFF.

V usage is TRBV5-1 and J usage is TRBJ1-1; a weak D match, TRBD1 (5 bases). CDR1 SGHRS and CDR2 YFSETQ come from the germline V gene. CDR3 length: 19 residues. With 1 base removed from V and 1 base from J, the gap between germline ends came to 23 bases. Here the CDR3 DNA reads TGCGCCAGCAGCTTGAAAGGACATACAATGCTGTTAAGGAACACTGAAGCTTTCTTT. Its translation is CASSLKGHTMLLRNTEAFF.

In this sample, this clone turned up a few times. The DNA for the CDR3 is TGTGCCAGCAGTTTAGGGACAGGGGGGTTAAACACCATATATTTT. It is translated as CASSLGTGGLNTIYF. V usage is TRBV28 and J usage is TRBJ1-3, with TRBD1 identical over 11 bases. Per germline, CDR1 MDHEN and CDR2 SYDVKM. V shed 2 bases, J shed 6 bases, and the junction held 3 bases outside the gene matches. The CDR3 runs 15 residues.

This clone appeared once. This same CDR3 is encoded by further DNA sequences in the sample. This chain connects TRBV9 to TRBJ1-1; 8 bases agree with TRBD1. CDR3 length: 14 amino acids. With V trimmed by 0 bases and J by 3 bases, 1 base remained unmatched. Germline V gene lookup returns CDR1 SGDLS and CDR2 YYNGEE. CDR3 residues: CASSVATGDTEAFF. The CDR3 DNA follows: TGTGCCAGCAGCGTAGCGACAGGGGACACTGAAGCTTTCTTT. Variable domain in full (rest from reference TRBV9 and TRBJ1-1): DSGVTQTPKHLITATGQRVTLRCSPRSGDLSVYWYQQSLDQGLQFLIQYYNGEERAKGNILERFSAQQFPDLHSELNLSSLELGDSALYFCASSVATGDTEAFFGQGTRLTVV.

In DNA form, the CDR3 reads TGTGCCAGCAGTGACGGGGGCGACCAGCCCCAGCATTTT. This encodes CASSDGGDQPQHF. This chain links TRBV6-4 with TRBJ1-5, with a tentative D call TRBD1 (6 bases). The CDR3 extends over 13 amino acids. Trimming stripped 2 bases from V and 7 bases from J, with 9 bases between. Germline-derived CDR1 and CDR2 are MRHNA and SNTAGT.

This chain uses TRBV5-6 with TRBJ1-2; D might be TRBD1 (6 bases). Trimming took off 0 bases at V and 7 bases at J, with 19 bases between the two ends. CDR3 length equals 16 residues. CDR1 is SGHDT and CDR2 is YYEEEE in the germline V gene. This CDR3 reads CASSLEQGLEIVGYTF. DNA for the CDR3: TGTGCCAGCAGCTTGGAACAGGGATTAGAAATAGTTGGCTACACCTTC.

The V call is TRBV4-1, the J call TRBJ2-5, with TRBD1 identical over 8 bases. Germline lookup yields CDR1 MGHRA and CDR2 YSYEKL. The CDR3 spans 14 residues. The trim removed 5 bases at V and 5 bases at J, leaving 7 bases unmatched. This CDR3 reads CASSIRRGLETQYF. The CDR3, as DNA: TGCGCCAGCAGCATCCGCAGGGGGCTGGAGACCCAGTACTTC.

The chain carries TRBV28 and TRBJ1-2, with no clear D. The CDR3 length is 13 residues. Germline assignment: CDR1 MDHEN and CDR2 SYDVKM. Trimming stripped 5 bases from V and 3 bases from J, with 10 bases between. The CDR3 DNA is TGTGCCAGCAGTAGTAGACGGGACTATGGCTACACCTTC. Its protein product is CASSSRRDYGYTF.

V usage is TRBV19 and J usage is TRBJ1-4, with D possibly being TRBD1 (5 bases). The CDR3 runs 16 residues. Per the germline V gene, CDR1 is LNHDA and CDR2 is SQIVND (reference sequence). V shed 2 bases and J shed 2 bases, with 12 bases lying between them. The CDR3 region has the DNA TGTGCCAGTAGTATAATCAGGGTAACGACTAATGAAAAACTGTTTTTT. Its protein product is CASSIIRVTTNEKLFF.

This rearrangement joins TRBV5-1 to TRBJ2-5, with 9 bases matching TRBD2. The ends lost 6 bases at V and 3 bases at J; junction bases unmatched: 9. In germline, CDR1 is SGHRS, CDR2 YFSETQ. The CDR3 runs to 15 residues. The CDR3 is CASTLAGGPEETQYF. The CDR3 DNA is TGCGCCAGCACCCTGGCGGGAGGGCCGGAAGAGACCCAGTACTTC.

The chain uses TRBV29-1 and TRBJ2-1, with D possibly TRBD2 on 6 matching bases. Germline CDR1 reads SQVTM; CDR2 reads ANQGSEA. The V gene lost 6 bases and the J gene lost 3 bases, with 6 bases spanning the gap. The length of the CDR3 is 11 residues. Here the CDR3 reads CSVTSYNEQFF. In nucleotides, the CDR3 is TGCAGCGTGACTAGCTACAATGAGCAGTTCTTC.

This chain joins TRBV10-3 and TRBJ2-7; the match to TRBD1 covers 10 bases. The germline V gene has CDR1 ENHRY and CDR2 SYGVKD. With V trimmed by 2 bases and J by 1 base, 2 bases remained unmatched. The CDR3 sequence is 15 residues long. CDR3 amino acids: CAISEAGQGSYEQYF. DNA for the CDR3: TGTGCCATCAGTGAGGCGGGACAGGGGTCCTACGAGCAGTACTTC.

This clone was counted a few times. The CDR3: CAISDGWTASYPPGANQPQHF. The CDR3 DNA follows: TGTGCCATCAGTGATGGCTGGACAGCTAGTTACCCCCCCGGGGCTAATCAGCCCCAGCATTTT. The V call is TRBV10-3, the J call TRBJ1-5; possibly TRBD1 for D (6 bases). Germline CDR1 and CDR2: ENHRY and SYGVKD. The CDR3 runs 21 residues. V was pared by 3 bases and J by 4 bases, with 31 bases between.

The chain couples TRBV18 to TRBJ2-7; possibly TRBD2 for D (5 bases). The CDR3 has 16 residues. V lost 3 bases to trimming and J lost 4 bases, with 19 bases between them. Per germline, CDR1 KGHSH and CDR2 LQKENI. CDR3 nucleotide sequence: TGTGCCAGCTCACCTGGAGGCGGGCAGACCCCTTACGAGCAGTACTTC. This translates into CASSPGGGQTPYEQYF. The whole variable domain, remainder taken from reference TRBV18 and TRBJ2-7, is NAGVMQNPRHLVRRRGQEARLRCSPMKGHSHVYWYRQLPEEGLKFMVYLQKENIIDESGMPKERFSAEFPKEGPSILRIQQVVRGDSAAYFCASSPGGGQTPYEQYFGPGTRLTVT.